What follows are 22 T cell receptor beta chains derived from one specimen sequenced in a study of molecular identifiers for immune sequencing clone quantification. Using its own MiXCR run on the PCR reads, TCRdb lists one record per CDR3 protein. The sample lists about 320,000 distinct CDR3 sequences; over 20% were seen once. Sequencing input: naive CD8+ T cells from blood, with Jurkat cell RNA spiked in. Subset defined: FACS-sorted CD8+CD4-CCR7+CD45RA+ naive T cells. Receptor source: a human donor in good health. Some libraries in this study had Jurkat cell RNA spiked in.

This clonotype was counted only a few times. A much larger clone differs from this one at a single base, so this may be a read error. V is TRBV12-3 or TRBV12-4 and J is TRBJ2-2, with TRBD1 identical over 7 bases. This CDR3 region has 15 residues. The CDR3 bases are TGTGCCAGCAGCCCGGGACAGACGAACATCGGGGAGCTGTTTTTT. Residues: CASSPGQTNIGELFF.

The chain uses TRBV4-1 and TRBJ2-7; TRBD1 matches 11 bases. V lost 3 bases and J lost 3; bases outside the gene matches: 7. The germline V gene has CDR1 MGHRA and CDR2 YSYEKL. The CDR3 contains 16 residues. CDR3 sequence reads: CASSQNGQGAGYEQYF. The CDR3 DNA follows: TGCGCCAGCAGCCAGAATGGACAGGGGGCGGGCTACGAGCAGTACTTC.

This clonotype was picked up many times. The CDR3 spells CASSLVDTLSGTEAFF. The CDR3 region has the DNA TGTGCCAGCAGCTTAGTTGACACTCTCTCGGGCACTGAAGCTTTCTTT. The chain employs TRBV7-9 and TRBJ1-1; D is undetermined. CDR3 length: 16 amino acids. V gave up 1 base and J gave up 4 bases, with 16 bases separating them. Germline loops: CDR1 SEHNR, CDR2 FQNEAQ (reference sequence).

This clonotype was recorded many times. This sequence joins TRBV6-2 or TRBV6-3 and TRBJ1-1; D is undetermined. In germline, CDR1 is MNHEY, CDR2 SVGEGT. The V and J ends lost 7 bases and 1 base respectively, with 10 bases between them. The CDR3 contains 13 residues. CDR3 nucleotide sequence: TGTGCCAGCATTTGGGCCCAGAACACTGAAGCTTTCTTT. Its protein is CASIWAQNTEAFF.

This clonotype was recorded at least ten times. J is TRBJ2-7 and V is TRBV20-1; 7 nucleotides agree with TRBD2. Trimming at V came to 7 bases and at J to 1 base, leaving 4 bases not matched to a gene. There are 12 residues in the CDR3. CDR1 and CDR2 from the germline V gene are DFQATT and SNEGSKA (reference sequence). The CDR3 nucleotides read TGCAGTGTTTGGGGGGGTTCCTACGAGCAGTACTTC. Amino acid sequence: CSVWGGSYEQYF.

This clonotype showed up just a few times. The chain couples TRBV3-1 to TRBJ2-1; 9 nucleotides line up with TRBD2. CDR1 LGHDT and CDR2 YNNKEL come from the germline V gene (reference sequence). The CDR3 totals 16 residues. The J segment lost 2 bases and the V segment lost 0 bases, leaving 2 bases of the junction unmatched. CDR3 coding DNA: TGTGCCAGCAGCCAAGACCCTAGCGGGACCTACAATGAGCAGTTCTTC. Translating it yields CASSQDPSGTYNEQFF.

At least ten counts were recorded for this clonotype. The V call is TRBV2, the J call TRBJ1-1; D is unclear. Germline loops: CDR1 SNHLY, CDR2 FYNNEI. Trimming took 7 bases from V and 1 from J, leaving 10 bases between them. This CDR3 region has 13 residues. The CDR3 coding sequence is TGTGCCAGCACTGGGGTCCAGAACACTGAAGCTTTCTTT. Amino acid sequence: CASTGVQNTEAFF.

The table lists this clonotype with many counts. The genes are TRBV6-2 or TRBV6-3 and TRBJ2-7, with D maybe TRBD2 (6 bases). Trimming cost V 4 bases and J 0 bases, with 10 bases left between them. The CDR3 contains 14 residues. The V gene's germline CDR1 is MNHEY and CDR2 SVGEGT. The CDR3 region has the DNA TGTGCCAGCAGTTCCATGGGACTCTCCTACGAGCAGTACTTC. Encoded protein: CASSSMGLSYEQYF.

This clonotype was seen many times. V gene TRBV29-1 combines with J gene TRBJ2-3; perhaps D is TRBD1 or TRBD2 (5 bases each). The CDR3 runs to 13 residues. Germline V lookup: CDR1 SQVTM, CDR2 ANQGSEA. V lost 3 bases and J lost 4, with 11 bases in between. In DNA form, the CDR3 reads TGCAGCGTTGAGGATAGGGACCCAGATACGCAGTATTTT. This codes for CSVEDRDPDTQYF.

The rearrangement uses TRBV27 and TRBJ2-3; possibly TRBD1 or TRBD2 for D (5 bases each). Trimming pared 6 bases from V and 3 bases from J, leaving 13 bases between. The CDR3 runs 14 residues. From germline, CDR1 is MNHEY and CDR2 SMNVEV (reference sequence). CDR3 sequence (DNA): TGTGCCAGCAGATGGCAGGGCGGGACAGATACGCAGTATTTT. Translating it yields CASRWQGGTDTQYF.

This clonotype came up many times. This chain links TRBV7-9 with TRBJ2-7, with 10 bases that match TRBD2. CDR1 is SEHNR, CDR2 FQNEAQ, per germline (reference sequence). The V and J ends lost 4 bases and 2 bases, in that order; junction bases with no gene match: 8. The CDR3 totals 16 residues. The CDR3 DNA reads as TGTGCCAGCAGCTCGACGCTAGCGGGGGAGGCCTACGAGCAGTACTTC. It is translated as CASSSTLAGEAYEQYF.

This clonotype was counted ten times or more. This chain uses TRBV7-9 with TRBJ2-2; no clear D. The V end was cut by 3 bases, the J end by 1 base, with 6 bases between. The germline CDR1 and CDR2 sequences are SEHNR and FQNEAQ (reference sequence). This CDR3 spans 14 amino acids. The CDR3 DNA reads TGTGCCAGCAGCTTGCTAAGGAACACCGGGGAGCTGTTTTTT. This encodes CASSLLRNTGELFF. Filled out from reference TRBV7-9 and TRBJ2-2, the complete variable domain reads DTGVSQNPRHKITKRGQNVTFRCDPISEHNRLYWYRQTLGQGPEFLTYFQNEAQLEKSRLLSDRFSAERPKGSFSTLEIQRTEQGDSAMYLCASSLLRNTGELFFGEGSRLTVL.

This clonotype was picked up many times. This chain connects TRBV7-9 to TRBJ1-1, with 12 bases fitting TRBD1. The CDR3 runs 14 residues. J gave up 8 bases and V 1 base, and 2 bases lay outside the gene matches. The germline gives CDR1 SEHNR, CDR2 FQNEAQ (reference sequence). CDR3 amino acids: CASSLEGQGAEAFF. The CDR3 DNA reads TGTGCCAGCAGCTTAGAGGGACAGGGGGCCGAAGCTTTCTTT.

This clonotype was counted many times. The rearrangement uses TRBV7-9 and TRBJ2-1; D may correspond to TRBD1 or TRBD2 (6 bases each). The V and J ends lost 2 bases and 7 bases respectively, with 9 bases between them. Looked up from germline, CDR1 is SEHNR and CDR2 is FQNEAQ (reference sequence). The CDR3 has 13 residues. The CDR3 reads CASSLIGGNEQFF. DNA for the CDR3: TGTGCCAGCAGCTTAATAGGGGGGAATGAGCAGTTCTTC.

Details on this clonotype: This may be a read error, as it is one base from a much larger clone. The gene calls are TRBV27 and TRBJ1-4, with D maybe TRBD1 (5 bases). Germline V gene data show CDR1 as MNHEY and CDR2 as SMNVEV (reference sequence). This CDR3 contains 15 residues. The CDR3 sequence is CASSLSFRGGEKLSF. CDR3 nucleotide sequence: TGTGCCAGCAGTTTATCGTTTCGGGGCGGCGAAAAACTGTCTTTT.

This clonotype has ten or more counts. The chain joins TRBV4-1 to TRBJ1-2; tentative D call: TRBD1 (6 bases). The germline V gene has CDR1 MGHRA and CDR2 YSYEKL. The CDR3 runs 15 residues. V gave up 3 bases and J gave up 4 bases, with 15 bases separating them. The CDR3 reads CASSHPVQTGYGYTF. The CDR3 DNA is TGCGCCAGCAGCCATCCGGTACAGACAGGCTATGGCTACACCTTC.

On this clonotype itself: This may arise from a read error, as a much more abundant clone is one base away. This chain joins TRBV10-3 and TRBJ2-5, with unresolved D. CDR1 is ENHRY and CDR2 is SYGVKD in the germline V gene. V was shortened by 2 bases and J by 4 bases, with 11 bases between the two germline ends. This CDR3 contains 14 residues. CDR3 protein: CAISEIGSAETQYF. The CDR3 coding sequence is TGTGCCATCAGTGAGATTGGGTCCGCAGAGACCCAGTACTTC.

This clonotype has ten or more counts. The rearrangement uses TRBV5-4 and TRBJ2-3; 7 nucleotides agree with TRBD1. This CDR3 contains 14 residues. Unmatched junction bases numbered 5, after V lost 4 bases and J lost 3 bases. The V gene's germline CDR1 is SGHNT and CDR2 YYREEE (reference sequence). CDR3 protein: CASSTTGKTDTQYF. The CDR3 nucleotides read TGTGCCAGCAGCACGACAGGGAAGACAGATACGCAGTATTTT.

This clonotype was counted at least ten times. This chain links TRBV27 with TRBJ2-2; D uncertain. The CDR3 totals 14 residues. The V and J ends lost 2 bases and 1 base respectively, with 5 bases between them. Per germline, CDR1 MNHEY and CDR2 SMNVEV (reference sequence). The CDR3: CASSLQQNTGELFF. The CDR3 DNA is TGTGCCAGCAGTTTACAACAGAACACCGGGGAGCTGTTTTTT.

There are a few counts of this clonotype. V is TRBV30 and J is TRBJ1-2; D not resolved. Germline CDR1 GTSNPN, CDR2 SVGIG (reference sequence). V was clipped by 5 bases and J by 7 bases, with 14 bases between them. The CDR3 covers 12 residues. The CDR3 here is CAWAPHLAGYTF. The CDR3, as DNA: TGTGCCTGGGCACCCCATCTTGCTGGCTACACCTTC.

There are many counts of this clonotype. The chain combines TRBV7-2 with TRBJ2-6; no definite D call. CDR3 length: 19 residues. Germline V gene data show CDR1 as SGHTA and CDR2 as FQGNSA. Trimming took 3 bases from V and 0 from J, leaving 18 bases between them. CDR3 bases: TGTGCCAGCAGCTTCATTCGGACCGGAATTTTCTCTGGGGCCAACGTCCTGACTTTC. Translation: CASSFIRTGIFSGANVLTF.

There are many counts of this clonotype. The chain carries TRBV25-1 and TRBJ2-1; D unclear. Per the germline V gene, CDR1 is MGHDK and CDR2 is SYGVNS. The CDR3 spans 16 residues. V lost 3 bases to trimming and J lost 7 bases, with 19 bases between them. The CDR3 is CASSEKHVPNWNEQFF. Here the CDR3 DNA reads TGTGCCAGCAGTGAGAAACACGTCCCCAATTGGAATGAGCAGTTCTTC.